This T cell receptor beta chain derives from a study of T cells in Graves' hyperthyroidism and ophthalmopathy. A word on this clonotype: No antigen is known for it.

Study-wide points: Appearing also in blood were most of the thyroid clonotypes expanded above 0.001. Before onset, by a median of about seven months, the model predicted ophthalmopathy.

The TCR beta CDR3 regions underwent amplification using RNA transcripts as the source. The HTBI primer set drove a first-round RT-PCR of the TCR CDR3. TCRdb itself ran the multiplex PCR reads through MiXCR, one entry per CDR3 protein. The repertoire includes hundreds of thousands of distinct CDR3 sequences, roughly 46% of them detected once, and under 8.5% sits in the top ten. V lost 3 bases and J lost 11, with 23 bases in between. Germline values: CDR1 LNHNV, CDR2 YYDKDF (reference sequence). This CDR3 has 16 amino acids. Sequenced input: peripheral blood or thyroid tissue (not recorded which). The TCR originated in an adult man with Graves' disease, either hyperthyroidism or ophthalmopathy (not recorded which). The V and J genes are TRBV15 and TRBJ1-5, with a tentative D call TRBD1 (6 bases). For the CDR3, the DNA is TGTGCCACCAGCAGTGCCGGGACATCAGCAAGGGGGGCCCAGCATTTT. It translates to CATSSAGTSARGAQHF.